This section outlines one TCR beta chain sequence together with its context. This record comes from a study of blood T cell repertoires in COVID-19. Across the whole study: PBMCs, B-cell-depleted T cells, or T cells were the source of the cDNA or gDNA that made up the material.

While infection was still active, Seattle patients were enrolled and then followed longitudinally. V lost 3 bases and J lost 2; bases outside the gene matches: 5. CDR1 SGHNT and CDR2 YYREEE come from the germline V gene (reference sequence). CDR3 size: 17 residues. Clones were sequenced by immunoSEQ multiplex PCR, and TCRdb holds only the in-frame ones, with some missing. This sample has some 520,000 clones, with approximately 89% found just once. What was sequenced was peripheral blood. The chain has TRBV5-4 and TRBJ2-3, with 14 bases aligning to TRBD2. This receptor was identified in a man in his late teens or twenties with COVID-19, enrolled during active disease. The CDR3 DNA sequence: TGTGCCAGCAGCTCGGGGACTAGCGGGAGTTTCACAGATACGCAGTATTTT. This gives the protein CASSSGTSGSFTDTQYF.